This T cell receptor (beta chain) was documented in a study of T cells in Graves' hyperthyroidism and ophthalmopathy (dated by TCRdb to about 2019). For the study in its entirety: Peripheral blood was sampled at the time of initial diagnosis, prior to any treatment. TCR V-J signatures able to tell the groups apart were searched for in a discovery cohort of 100 or so patients, of whom roughly 42 had Graves' ophthalmopathy and roughly 59 had stable Graves' hyperthyroidism. Whether ophthalmopathy could be predicted prospectively was tested in an independent validation cohort made up of under 20 hyperthyroidism patients plus 17 patients who later progressed to ophthalmopathy. The 100 or so discovery patients were randomly split 7:3 into training and test sets. The study also compared thyroid tissue and blood T-cell repertoires from 5 to 7 Graves' hyperthyroidism patients. Following sampling, methimazole starting at 30 mg daily was given to hyperthyroidism patients, and high-dose intravenous methylprednisolone was given to ophthalmopathy patients. TCR Vbeta CDR3 sequencing of roughly 140 peripheral blood samples (more than 40 ophthalmopathy, about 74 hyperthyroidism and some 17 progressor patients) is reported in the paper.

In the ophthalmopathy patients, disease was moderately to severely active, with a Clinical Activity Score of 3 or more, a NOSPECS grade of 4 or more, and a duration of less than 3 months. Patients with uncontrolled infections, other autoimmune diseases, pregnancy or lactation were excluded. Clinical symptoms, serum thyroxine and TRAb, thyroid ultrasound, and orbital computed tomography formed the basis for the diagnoses. PBMCs were isolated from approximately 10 ml of fresh peripheral blood by Ficoll-Paque density gradient centrifugation. Trizol reagent was used to extract total RNA, and RNA quality was then checked on an Agilent 2100 Bioanalyzer. This clonotype has ten or more counts. Its antigen remains undetermined. The input lacks base qualities; no much larger clone sits a single base away. The TCR beta CDR3 regions were amplified from the RNA transcripts. The TCR CDR3 was subjected to a first round of RT-PCR using the HTBI primer set and the Qiagen OneStep RT-PCR kit. A second multiplex PCR round built the libraries, followed by size selection and purification. Sequencing of the libraries was done on an Illumina HiSeq2000 using paired-end 100 bp reads. On the study's bioinformatics: SOAPnuke was used to process the raw data, throwing out any read that contained adapters or uncalled bases, had a mean Phred below 15, or lacked an exact constant-primer or identifier match. High-quality paired reads were merged using COPE v1.2.5, and each unique nucleotide sequence was defined as a clonotype. MiTCR v1.1 was used to align clonotypes to the IMGT TRBV, TRBD and TRBJ reference segments. The analysis included only V-J combinations with a frequency above 0.0001, which together covered around 99% of the repertoires. A TCS score was defined as the ratio of F50 (clonal expansion) to E x V (chaos), with BLOSUM62-based TCRdist applied between CDR3 peptides within each V-J. Welch's t-statistics and random forest reduced 450 to 600 V-J features to roughly 13, which were used in a naive Bayes classifier (R e1071). TCRdb applied fastp at Q25 and MiXCR to the public reads, then kept only in-frame beta chains. When rows share a CDR3 protein, they turn into one entry using the most common DNA and genes. The V and J calls were not made by the authors but by TCRdb's processing. The sample profile shows hundreds of thousands of distinct CDR3 sequences; approximately 16% of them were found once. Jointly, the top ten make up 2.5% to 4% of the sample.

Taken from the germline V gene, the CDR1 and CDR2 loops are MDHEN and SYDVKM. The CDR3 runs 12 residues from the cysteine to the phenylalanine. The CDR3 DNA has 36 bases and is translated from base 1. Trimming takes 6 bases from V and 5 bases from J, and the germline ends sit 11 bases apart. The investigation overall reported the following: Most expanded thyroid clonotypes (frequency above 0.001) were also detected in blood, suggesting blood repertoires may reflect thyroid immune responses. Sample size was not statistically predetermined, and blinding of investigators to group allocation was not performed. A model built on a 13 V-J signature distinguished ophthalmopathy from stable hyperthyroidism, reaching over 85% sensitivity and approximately 81% specificity in cross-validation and 80%/75% in testing. In validation, progression to ophthalmopathy was predicted by the model with almost 71% sensitivity and around 76% specificity, a median of 6.5 months before onset.

The sample taken for sequencing was blood. The rearrangement combines TRBV28 with TRBJ2-7, with no confidently assigned D gene. This TCR was sampled from a woman in her 40s with Graves' ophthalmopathy. The sequence in DNA is TGTGCCAGCAGCGACCCCCTAAACGAGCAGTACTTC. Its coded protein is CASSDPLNEQYF.